The subject of this entry is one TCR delta chain. This clone's antigen is unknown. The input lacks base qualities; no much larger clone sits a single base away. Receptor amplification or capture employed PCR. The sequencer was an Illumina MiSeq. TCRdb reanalyzed the public reads with the CATT caller, and identical DNA sequences were merged afterwards. For this sample the table gives about 6,500 delta-chain clones, of which 30% to 45% were detected only once. 5.9% of the sample rests with the top ten. The data were taken from a study of human gamma delta and Vdelta1 T cells (dated by TCRdb to between 2017 and 2018). Broadly, across the study: In this study, the researchers looked at Delta One T cells, which are Vd1+ gamma-delta T cells, to see how well they work as cytotoxic effectors against acute myeloid leukemia.

V ends up 4 bases short and J 0 bases short, with an unmatched junction base count of 25. The CDR3 runs 25 residues from the cysteine to the phenylalanine. Only the CDR3 DNA stays, 75 bases, in frame from base 1. The germline V gene yields TSWWSYY for CDR1 and QGS for CDR2. Findings and caveats that apply to the study as a whole: Delta One T cells were reported as polyclonal and as showing broad cytotoxic targeting of acute myeloid leukemia.

The source of this sequence is a human donor in good health. Sequenced: Vdelta1 gamma-delta T cells from blood grown in culture (DOT cells). Read against the paper, the sample's cell subset or site label means: Delta One T cells, in vitro expanded/differentiated Vd1+ gamma-delta T cells. This sequence uses TRDV1 and TRDJ3; the central 9 bases match TRDD3. The CDR3 corresponds to CALGGSLRPEYWGKPSSWDTRQMFF. The DNA is as follows: TGTGCTCTTGGGGGATCACTGCGACCCGAGTACTGGGGGAAACCCAGCTCCTGGGACACCCGACAGATGTTTTTC.